The 9 T cell receptor beta chains given below trace back to one sample, sequenced in a study of cytomegalovirus exposure and HLA in healthy donors. Profiling relied on immunoSEQ multiplex PCR, and the TCRdb table lists in-frame clones only, not all of them. Here the sample spans tens of thousands of clones, 95% being singletons. The specimen sequenced was PBMCs. These receptors were collected from a woman between 18 and 30 years old in good health and CMV-seropositive.

The chain has TRBV28 and TRBJ1-1; TRBD1 is a possible D gene (5 bases). The CDR3 spans 13 residues. CDR1 is MDHEN and CDR2 is SYDVKM in the germline V gene. Trimming took off 5 bases at V and 5 bases at J, with 12 bases between the two ends. This chain's CDR3 is CASSAGRATEAFF. The CDR3 DNA sequence: TGTGCCAGCAGTGCAGGGAGGGCGACTGAAGCTTTCTTT.

CDR3 DNA sequence: TGTGCCAGCAGCGCGGAAGACAGGGGGGGTTACGAGCAGTACTTC. Its translation is CASSAEDRGGYEQYF. The V and J genes are TRBV9 and TRBJ2-7; 9 bases are shared with TRBD1. Trimming at V came to 3 bases and at J to 4 bases, leaving 8 bases not matched to a gene. The CDR3 covers 15 residues. Germline CDR1 and CDR2: SGDLS and YYNGEE.

This clone has just one count. The chain couples TRBV9 to TRBJ1-3; D remains ambiguous. The germline V gene encodes CDR1 SGDLS and CDR2 YYNGEE. CDR3 length equals 15 residues. Trimming shortened V by 0 bases and J by 8 bases, and 15 bases separated the two germline ends. Written as DNA, the CDR3 is TGTGCCAGCAGCGTAGGAGGAGTCTCTGCGGACACCATATATTTT. It is translated as CASSVGGVSADTIYF.

The CDR3 sequence is CAWRGAPGNSNQPQHF. CDR3 coding DNA: TGTGCCTGGAGAGGGGCCCCAGGTAATAGCAATCAGCCCCAGCATTTT. The chain joins TRBV30 to TRBJ1-5; D may be TRBD1 (5 bases). The V end lost 3 bases, the J end lost 0 bases, and 15 bases lay between the germline ends. Germline CDR1 GTSNPN, CDR2 SVGIG (reference sequence). This CDR3 region has 16 residues. The whole variable domain, remainder taken from reference TRBV30 and TRBJ1-5, is SQTIHQWPATLVQPVGSPLSLECTVEGTSNPNLYWYRQAAGRGLQLLFYSVGIGQISSEVPQNLSASRPQDRQFILSSKKLLLSDSGFYLCAWRGAPGNSNQPQHFGDGTRLSIL.

The V call is TRBV5-1, the J call TRBJ1-2, with a possible D match to TRBD1 (6 bases). V was shortened by 3 bases and J by 2 bases, with 14 bases between the two germline ends. CDR3 length: 15 residues. From germline, CDR1 is SGHRS and CDR2 YFSETQ. CDR3: CASSSLTGANYGYTF. The DNA of the CDR3 is TGCGCCAGCAGCTCACTGACAGGAGCGAACTATGGCTACACCTTC. The complete variable domain, with remaining parts taken from reference TRBV5-1 and TRBJ1-2, reads KAGVTQTPRYLIKTRGQQVTLSCSPISGHRSVSWYQQTPGQGLQFLFEYFSETQRNKGNFPGRFSGRQFSNSRSEMNVSTLELGDSALYLCASSSLTGANYGYTFGSGTRLTVV.

In nucleotides, the CDR3 is TGTGCCAGCAGTTTACCGAGACAGGAGTACTTC. It specifies CASSLPRQEYF. This rearrangement joins TRBV5-5 to TRBJ2-7; perhaps TRBD1 as D (6 bases). V was cut by 5 bases and J by 11 bases, with 14 bases left in between. CDR1 and CDR2 from the germline V gene are SGHKS and YYEKEE (reference sequence). The CDR3 spans 11 residues.

The chain carries TRBV10-3 and TRBJ2-2; D perhaps matches TRBD2 (5 bases). Trimming pared 3 bases from V and 7 bases from J, leaving 9 bases between. The CDR3 runs to 13 residues. Germline CDR1 is ENHRY and CDR2 is SYGVKD. DNA of the CDR3: TGTGCCATCAGTGACGTGGCGGGCGGGGAGCTGTTTTTT. It encodes CAISDVAGGELFF.

This rearrangement joins TRBV4-3 to TRBJ1-2; the D gene is possibly TRBD1 (5 bases). V lost 0 bases to trimming and J lost 6 bases, with 11 bases between them. The germline V gene has CDR1 LGHNA and CDR2 YSLEER. The CDR3 contains 14 residues. The CDR3 DNA is TGCGCCAGCAGCCAAGATCTGGGGGGTGATGGCTACACCTTC. It is translated as CASSQDLGGDGYTF.

This chain connects TRBV5-1 to TRBJ2-5; maybe TRBD2 (5 bases). The CDR3 loop spans 18 amino acids. V was pared by 3 bases and J by 0 bases, with 21 bases between. CDR1 and CDR2 from the germline V gene are SGHRS and YFSETQ. The DNA of the CDR3 is TGCGCCAGCAGCTCCCGCCGGAATGGGGAGAGCTACCAAGAGACCCAGTACTTC. Protein: CASSSRRNGESYQETQYF.